This T cell receptor (beta chain) was recovered during a study of T-cell reconstitution after alpha-beta-depleted transplantation in children (dated by TCRdb to 2016 to 2017). At the level of the whole study: The study quantitatively tracked T-cell immune reconstitution after TCRalphabeta/CD19-depleted allogeneic hematopoietic cell transplantation in children using TCR repertoire profiling.

The paper as a whole reports these results and caveats: In some patients, the high TCRbeta diversity seen at day 60 was put down to recipient T cells and intrathymic progenitors that had survived conditioning. The apparently early alphabetaT-cell count recovery about two months after transplant was reportedly dependent on only several hundred rapidly expanded clones derived from non-depleted graft cells. Over the following months the frequencies of hyperexpanded clones went down, and after one year T-cell counts and TCRbeta diversity were mostly credited to newly produced T cells.

The method behind the library was PCR. Sequencing instrument: Illumina HiSeq 2500. To normalize quantification of the TCRbeta repertoire, the TCR libraries were built with molecular barcoding that relied on unique molecular identifiers. TCRdb redid the processing of the public reads, applying fastp at Q25 and MiXCR, and retained in-frame beta chains. Merged by CDR3 protein, the rows form single entries marked with the most common genes and DNA. The sample has about 500,000 distinct CDR3 sequences on record, 11% of them singletons. Jointly, the top ten make up about 14% of the sample. Explained via the paper, the treatment or condition label denotes: allogeneic hematopoietic cell transplantation with graft depleted of TCRalphabeta T cells and CD19 B cells. The children who served as transplant recipients had been given grafts of TCRalphabeta/CD19-depleted allogeneic hematopoietic cells. According to the germline V gene, CDR1 reads KGHDR and CDR2 reads SFDVKD. The CDR3 sequence holds 14 residues, the cysteine and phenylalanine included. The DNA shown is the 42-base CDR3, in frame from base 1. The V end gives up 3 bases and the J end 5 bases, leaving 2 bases in the junction not matched to a gene.

This clonotype was observed many times. The target of this receptor is not known. Per-base qualities were not stored, and no clone one base away is much larger. The rearranged segments are TRBV24-1 and TRBJ2-2, with 7 middle bases fitting TRBD2. The sample here was PBMCs, mostly from graft donor cells, taken 180 days after TCRalphabeta/CD19-depleted stem cell transplant. The sequence was collected from a female patient aged 2-15 years who had a stem cell transplant for aplastic anemia, so the T cells may come from the graft donor. The sequenced DNA is TGTGCCACCAGTGATGGGGGAGGGACCGGGGAGCTGTTTTTT. Its product reads: CATSDGGGTGELFF.